The source of this TCR beta chain is a study of CD8 T cells in Susac syndrome. With 2 bases clipped from V and 0 bases from J, the junction kept 6 bases outside the gene matches. CDR3 length equals 18 residues. Germline assignment: CDR1 SGHRS and CDR2 YFSETQ. Sequencing of TCR beta, carried out with a high-throughput approach, was applied to CD8+ and CD4+ T cells from the blood. The TEMRA cells underwent FACS enrichment, while the CD8+ and CD4+ T cells underwent negative isolation. After extraction with the RNeasy kit, roughly 0.45 to 1 ug of the RNA was reverse transcribed using random hexamers. Multiplex immunoSEQ PCR targeted 54 Vbeta and 13 Jbeta TCR beta segments. MiXCR, applied by TCRdb to the immunoSEQ multiplex PCR reads, yields one record per CDR3 protein. Altogether 100,000 to 150,000 distinct CDR3 sequences are present, around 94% being singletons, with the ten largest covering around 0.12%.

The sample was CD4+ T cells from PBMCs. This chain connects TRBV5-1 to TRBJ2-1; 12 bases map to TRBD2. This sequence was found in a human donor with multiple sclerosis. The CDR3 here is CASSFLTSGSTSYNEQFF. In DNA form, the CDR3 reads TGCGCCAGCAGCTTTCTGACTAGCGGGAGCACCTCCTACAATGAGCAGTTCTTC.